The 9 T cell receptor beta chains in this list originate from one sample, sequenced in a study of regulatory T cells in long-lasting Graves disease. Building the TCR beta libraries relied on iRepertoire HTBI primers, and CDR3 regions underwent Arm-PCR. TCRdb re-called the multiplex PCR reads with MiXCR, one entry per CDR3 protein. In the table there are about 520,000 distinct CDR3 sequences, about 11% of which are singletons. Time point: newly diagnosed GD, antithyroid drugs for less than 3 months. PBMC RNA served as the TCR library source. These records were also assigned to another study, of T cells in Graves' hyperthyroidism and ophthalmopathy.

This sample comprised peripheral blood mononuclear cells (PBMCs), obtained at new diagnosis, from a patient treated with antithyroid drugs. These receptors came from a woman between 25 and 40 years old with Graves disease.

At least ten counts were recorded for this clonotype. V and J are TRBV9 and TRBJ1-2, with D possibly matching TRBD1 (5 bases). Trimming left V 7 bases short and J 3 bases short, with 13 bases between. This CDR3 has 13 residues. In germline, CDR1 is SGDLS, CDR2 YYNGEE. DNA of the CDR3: TGTGCCAGCGGCCTCCAGGGCGACTATGGCTACACCTTC. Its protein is CASGLQGDYGYTF.

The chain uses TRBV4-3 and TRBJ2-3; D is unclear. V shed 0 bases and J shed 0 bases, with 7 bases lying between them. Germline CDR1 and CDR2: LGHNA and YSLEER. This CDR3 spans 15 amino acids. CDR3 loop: CASSQDDGSTDTQYF. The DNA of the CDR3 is TGCGCCAGCAGCCAAGATGACGGAAGCACAGATACGCAGTATTTT.

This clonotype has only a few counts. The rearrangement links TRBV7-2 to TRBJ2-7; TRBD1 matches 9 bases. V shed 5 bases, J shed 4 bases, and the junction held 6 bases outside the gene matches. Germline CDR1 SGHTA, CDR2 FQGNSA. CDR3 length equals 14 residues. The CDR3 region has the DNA TGTGCCAGCAGCGTACAGGGGGCGTTTTACGAGCAGTACGTC. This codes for CASSVQGAFYEQYV.

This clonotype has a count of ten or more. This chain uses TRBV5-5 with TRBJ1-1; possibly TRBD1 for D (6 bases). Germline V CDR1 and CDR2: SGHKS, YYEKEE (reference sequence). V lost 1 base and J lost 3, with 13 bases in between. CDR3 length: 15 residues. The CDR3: CASSLRGRGDTEAFF. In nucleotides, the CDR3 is TGTGCCAGCAGCTTGAGGGGGAGAGGGGACACTGAAGCTTTCTTT.

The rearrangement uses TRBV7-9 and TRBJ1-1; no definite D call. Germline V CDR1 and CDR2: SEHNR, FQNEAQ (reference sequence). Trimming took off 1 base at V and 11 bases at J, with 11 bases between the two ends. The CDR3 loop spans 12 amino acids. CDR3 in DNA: TGTGCCAGCAGCTTAGTGGAGGGTGTGGCTTTCTTT. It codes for CASSLVEGVAFF.

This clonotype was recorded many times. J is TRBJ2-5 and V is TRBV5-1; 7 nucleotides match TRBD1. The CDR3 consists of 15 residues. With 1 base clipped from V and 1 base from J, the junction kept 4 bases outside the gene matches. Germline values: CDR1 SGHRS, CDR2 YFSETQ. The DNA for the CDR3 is TGCGCCAGCAGCTTGATTCCAGGGGGCCAAGAGACCCAGTACTTC. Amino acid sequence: CASSLIPGGQETQYF.

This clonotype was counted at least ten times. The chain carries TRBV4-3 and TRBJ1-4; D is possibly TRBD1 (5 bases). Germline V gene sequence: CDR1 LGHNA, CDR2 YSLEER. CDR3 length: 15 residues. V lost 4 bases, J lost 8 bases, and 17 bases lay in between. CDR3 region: CASSRGWQEGEKLFF. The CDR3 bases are TGCGCCAGCAGCCGCGGATGGCAGGAGGGGGAAAAACTGTTTTTT.

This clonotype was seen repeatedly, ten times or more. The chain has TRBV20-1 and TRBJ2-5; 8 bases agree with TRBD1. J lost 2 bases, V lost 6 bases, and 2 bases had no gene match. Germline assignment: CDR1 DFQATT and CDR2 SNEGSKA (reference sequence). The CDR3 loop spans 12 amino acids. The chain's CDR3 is CSAWDRQETQYF. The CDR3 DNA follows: TGCAGTGCATGGGACAGGCAAGAGACCCAGTACTTC.

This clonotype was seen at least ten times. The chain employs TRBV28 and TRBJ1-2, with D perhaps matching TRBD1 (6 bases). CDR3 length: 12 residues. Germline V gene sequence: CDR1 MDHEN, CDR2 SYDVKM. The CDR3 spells CAEGGFNYGYTF. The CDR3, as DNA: TGTGCGGAAGGGGGGTTTAACTATGGCTACACCTTC.